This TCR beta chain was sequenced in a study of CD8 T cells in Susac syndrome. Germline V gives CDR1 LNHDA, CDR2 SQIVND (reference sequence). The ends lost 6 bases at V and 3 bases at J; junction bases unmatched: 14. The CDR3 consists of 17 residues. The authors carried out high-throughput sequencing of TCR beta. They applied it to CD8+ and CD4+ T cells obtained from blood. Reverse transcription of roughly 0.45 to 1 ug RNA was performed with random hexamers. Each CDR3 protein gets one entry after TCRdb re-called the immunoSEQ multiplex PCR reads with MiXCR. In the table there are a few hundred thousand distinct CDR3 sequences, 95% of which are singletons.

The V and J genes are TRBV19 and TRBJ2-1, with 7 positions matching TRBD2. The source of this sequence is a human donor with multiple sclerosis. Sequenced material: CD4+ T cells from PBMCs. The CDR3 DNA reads TGTGCCAGTAGCGAACTGAGCGGGGTAGGCAGCTACAATGAGCAGTTCTTC. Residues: CASSELSGVGSYNEQFF.